The 29 T cell receptor beta chains below all came from one sample that was sequenced in a study of beta chain features in type 1 diabetes. The investigators reverse transcribed all of the isolated RNA, so they sequenced expressed TCRB transcripts. Using immunoSEQ multiplex PCR, the repertoire was profiled, and TCRdb retains in-frame clones only, with some absent. The sample has about 140,000 clones, about 9.1% seen once. Sequenced material: central memory CD4+ T cells from blood. The receptors were gathered from a middle-aged woman in good health.

This clone was detected a few times. This chain links TRBV7-9 with TRBJ2-1, with D maybe TRBD2 (6 bases). CDR1 is SEHNR and CDR2 is FQNEAQ in the germline V gene (reference sequence). The CDR3 spans 11 residues. V lost 8 bases and J lost 9, with 11 bases in between. CDR3 sequence reads: CASGGAGEQFF. The CDR3 DNA sequence: TGTGCCAGCGGAGGAGCGGGTGAGCAGTTCTTC.

This clone was recorded at least ten times. This chain links TRBV28 with TRBJ1-2; D call uncertain. Germline values: CDR1 MDHEN, CDR2 SYDVKM. The CDR3 contains 12 residues. V lost 3 bases and J 7 bases, leaving 9 bases between the germline ends. The CDR3 region has the DNA TGTGCCAGCAGTTTTGGAGCAGCTGGCTACACCTTC. This encodes CASSFGAAGYTF.

The sample holds a few counts of this clone. The rearrangement joins TRBV29-1 to TRBJ1-1, with D hard to call. V lost 1 base to trimming and J lost 0 bases, with 12 bases between them. Germline values: CDR1 SQVTM, CDR2 ANQGSEA. CDR3 length: 15 residues. As DNA, the CDR3 is TGCAGCGTTGAAGGGGGAGGGCCTATGAACACTGAAGCTTTCTTT. Protein: CSVEGGGPMNTEAFF.

The rearrangement joins TRBV6-1 to TRBJ2-2; 8 nucleotides line up with TRBD1. CDR1 MNHNS and CDR2 SASEGT come from the germline V gene. The trim removed 7 bases at V and 0 bases at J, leaving 4 bases unmatched. This CDR3 is 15 amino acids long. For the CDR3, the DNA is TGTGCCAGCACAGGGGGCCCTTCGAACACCGGGGAGCTGTTTTTT. Translating gives CASTGGPSNTGELFF.

This clone was counted between two and nine times. This sequence joins TRBV5-6 and TRBJ1-2; unclear D gene. Trimming pared 0 bases from V and 5 bases from J, leaving 14 bases between. Per the germline V gene, CDR1 is SGHDT and CDR2 is YYEEEE. The CDR3 spans 15 residues. The CDR3 reads CASSLDRRRTYGYTF. CDR3 bases: TGTGCCAGCAGCTTGGACCGAAGGAGAACTTATGGCTACACCTTC. The whole variable domain, remainder taken from reference TRBV5-6 and TRBJ1-2, is DAGVTQSPTHLIKTRGQQVTLRCSPKSGHDTVSWYQQALGQGPQFIFQYYEEEERQRGNFPDRFSGHQFPNYSSELNVNALLLGDSALYLCASSLDRRRTYGYTFGSGTRLTVV.

In this sample, this clone turned up a few times. This chain joins TRBV6-5 and TRBJ2-1; 10 bases fit TRBD1. The germline V gene has CDR1 MNHEY and CDR2 SVGAGI. Germline trimming cut 4 bases from V and 8 bases from J; bases unmatched to any gene: 5. There are 14 residues in the CDR3. The CDR3 DNA is TGTGCCAGCAGTTCCGACAGGGGGCGGGATGAGCAGTTCTTC. This translates into CASSSDRGRDEQFF.

The sample holds a few counts of this clone. The V and J genes are TRBV6-6 and TRBJ2-1, with D possibly TRBD2 on 6 matching bases. V dropped 6 bases and J dropped 0 bases, with 9 bases sitting between them. This CDR3 contains 14 residues. Germline loops: CDR1 MNHNY, CDR2 SVGAGI (reference sequence). The CDR3 protein is CASRPTSSYNEQFF. The CDR3 coding sequence is TGTGCCAGCAGGCCGACTAGCTCCTACAATGAGCAGTTCTTC.

The CDR3 sequence is CATSRWDIGANVLTF. CDR3 coding DNA: TGTGCCACCAGCCGCTGGGACATTGGGGCCAACGTCCTGACTTTC. V and J are TRBV15 and TRBJ2-6; maybe TRBD1 (6 bases). The germline V and J ends were trimmed by 5 bases and 3 bases, with 11 bases remaining between them. The CDR3 runs 15 residues. The germline V gene has CDR1 LNHNV and CDR2 YYDKDF (reference sequence). Together with reference TRBV15 and TRBJ2-6, the CDR3 gives the full variable domain: DAMVIQNPRYQVTQFGKPVTLSCSQTLNHNVMYWYQQKSSQAPKLLFHYYDKDFNNEADTPDNFQSRRPNTSFCFLDIRSPGLGDTAMYLCATSRWDIGANVLTFGAGSRLTVL.

A word on this clone: Different DNA sequences within this sample yield the same CDR3. This chain uses TRBV7-2 with TRBJ2-1, with 7 bases matching TRBD1. CDR1 is SGHTA, CDR2 FQGNSA, per germline. Germline trimming cut 5 bases from V and 8 bases from J; bases unmatched to any gene: 3. This CDR3 has 12 residues. In DNA, the CDR3 is TGTGCCAGCAGCCCCACAGGGGATGAGCAGTTCTTC. It is translated as CASSPTGDEQFF.

The J gene is TRBJ2-1, the V gene TRBV2; D is unclear. V lost 4 bases to trimming and J lost 0 bases, with 4 bases between them. Germline V gene data show CDR1 as SNHLY and CDR2 as FYNNEI. There are 13 residues in the CDR3. Here the CDR3 reads CASSARSYNEQFF. Written as DNA, the CDR3 is TGTGCCAGCAGTGCCCGCTCCTACAATGAGCAGTTCTTC.

This clone has a handful of counts. The chain joins TRBV9 to TRBJ2-7; 8 positions agree with TRBD1. CDR1 SGDLS and CDR2 YYNGEE come from the germline V gene. The CDR3 contains 15 residues. The J segment lost 2 bases and the V segment lost 6 bases, leaving 10 bases of the junction unmatched. This CDR3 reads CASTTGQGLTYEQYF. The CDR3 DNA reads as TGTGCCAGCACCACCGGACAGGGTCTTACCTACGAGCAGTACTTC.

This chain links TRBV4-1 with TRBJ1-2; D is unclear. V lost 0 bases and J lost 8, with 19 bases in between. CDR1 MGHRA and CDR2 YSYEKL come from the germline V gene. There are 16 residues in the CDR3. Written as DNA, the CDR3 is TGCGCCAGCAGCCAAGATTACGGACTGTCCACGGGGGGCTACACCTTC. It codes for CASSQDYGLSTGGYTF.

This clone has just a few counts. The rearrangement joins TRBV7-9 to TRBJ1-6, with TRBD1 matching over 8 bases. Losses at the gene ends were 5 bases for V and 9 bases for J; bases not matched to a gene: 6. Germline CDR1 and CDR2: SEHNR and FQNEAQ (reference sequence). This CDR3 contains 14 residues. CDR3 region: CASSPRTGSSPLHF. CDR3 nucleotides: TGTGCCAGCAGCCCGAGGACAGGGTCTTCACCCCTCCACTTT. The variable domain in full, with the rest retrieved from reference TRBV7-9 and TRBJ1-6, is DTGVSQNPRHKITKRGQNVTFRCDPISEHNRLYWYRQTLGQGPEFLTYFQNEAQLEKSRLLSDRFSAERPKGSFSTLEIQRTEQGDSAMYLCASSPRTGSSPLHFGNGTRLTVT.

This clone was seen a handful of times. V and J are TRBV4-3 and TRBJ1-2; tentatively, D is TRBD1 (5 bases). CDR3 length equals 13 residues. CDR1 and CDR2 from the germline V gene are LGHNA and YSLEER. Trimming cost V 2 bases and J 8 bases, with 12 bases left between them. For the CDR3, the DNA is TGCGCCAGCAGCCAATCTGCGGGGGACGGCTACACCTTC. Its translation is CASSQSAGDGYTF.

This chain uses TRBV6-5 with TRBJ2-7; possible D gene TRBD2, 6 bases. The length of the CDR3 is 14 residues. Germline CDR1 is MNHEY and CDR2 is SVGAGI. With 4 bases removed from V and 5 bases from J, the gap between germline ends came to 15 bases. The CDR3 DNA is TGTGCCAGCAGTTCCCTGACTAGTACCGACGAGCAGTACTTC. It translates to CASSSLTSTDEQYF.

The chain uses TRBV19 and TRBJ2-7; 7 nucleotides line up with TRBD1. The CDR3 has 15 amino acids. Germline V gene lookup returns CDR1 LNHDA and CDR2 SQIVND (reference sequence). V gave up 6 bases and J gave up 1 base; unmatched junction bases: 9. DNA for the CDR3: TGTGCCAGTAGGGACCGGGACAGCCCGTCCTACGAGCAGTACTTC. This gives the protein CASRDRDSPSYEQYF.

There are a few counts of this clone. The chain couples TRBV15 to TRBJ1-2; D perhaps matches TRBD1 (5 bases). The germline V gene encodes CDR1 LNHNV and CDR2 YYDKDF (reference sequence). Trimming removed 0 bases from V and 5 bases from J, with 10 bases in between. This CDR3 region has 14 residues. The CDR3 coding sequence is TGTGCCACCAGCAGAGATGACAGATTGTATGGCTACACCTTC. This encodes CATSRDDRLYGYTF.

A few counts support this clone. This chain joins TRBV2 and TRBJ2-7; D might be TRBD1 (6 bases). CDR1 SNHLY and CDR2 FYNNEI come from the germline V gene. The CDR3 is made up of 13 amino acids. Trimming removed 7 bases from V and 2 bases from J, with 12 bases in between. The CDR3 loop reads CASTTGSTYEQYF. CDR3 nucleotide sequence: TGTGCCAGCACAACAGGGTCGACCTACGAGCAGTACTTC.

This clone occurred a few times. CDR3 loop: CASFPGGRPRSGEPQHF. CDR3 nucleotide sequence: TGTGCCAGCTTCCCGGGGGGGCGGCCGAGATCAGGGGAGCCCCAGCATTTT. The chain couples TRBV28 to TRBJ1-5, with TRBD1 as a possible D gene (6 bases). V gave up 8 bases and J gave up 8 bases, with 28 bases separating them. The germline gives CDR1 MDHEN, CDR2 SYDVKM. CDR3 size: 17 residues.

This clone was picked up a small number of times. The genes are TRBV19 and TRBJ2-5; 11 bases map to TRBD2. The CDR3 has 14 amino acids. Germline-derived CDR1 and CDR2 are LNHDA and SQIVND (reference sequence). V trimming: 7 bases; J trimming: 5 bases; junction bases outside the gene matches: 6. The CDR3 DNA reads TGTGCCAGTACTAGCGGGGGGCCGGGTGAGACCCAGTACTTC. Protein sequence: CASTSGGPGETQYF.

The chain combines TRBV5-1 with TRBJ2-3; TRBD1 matches at 7 bases. After removal of 4 bases from V and 1 base from J, the junction contained 12 bases not matched to a gene. The CDR3 covers 17 residues. In germline, CDR1 is SGHRS, CDR2 YFSETQ. CDR3 DNA: TGCGCCAGCAGCACCGGGACAGAACCTAGGGGCACAGATACGCAGTATTTT. It translates to CASSTGTEPRGTDTQYF.

This chain links TRBV18 with TRBJ2-2, with 11 nucleotides matching TRBD1. V shed 1 base, J shed 5 bases, and the junction held 3 bases outside the gene matches. This CDR3 has 16 amino acids. Germline CDR1 KGHSH, CDR2 LQKENI. The chain's CDR3 is CASSPRTGGETGELFF. The CDR3 DNA follows: TGTGCCAGCTCACCACGGACAGGGGGCGAAACCGGGGAGCTGTTTTTT. The entire variable domain, with the rest obtained from reference TRBV18 and TRBJ2-2, is as follows: NAGVMQNPRHLVRRRGQEARLRCSPMKGHSHVYWYRQLPEEGLKFMVYLQKENIIDESGMPKERFSAEFPKEGPSILRIQQVVRGDSAAYFCASSPRTGGETGELFFGEGSRLTVL.

This clone came up a few times. The V gene is TRBV2, the J gene TRBJ2-7; 8 positions match TRBD1. Per the germline V gene, CDR1 is SNHLY and CDR2 is FYNNEI. CDR3 size: 14 residues. V shed 8 bases and J 5 bases; nucleotides not matched to a gene: 11. CDR3 sequence reads: CASDARQGSDEQYF. As DNA, the CDR3 is TGTGCCAGCGATGCGAGACAGGGGTCTGACGAGCAGTACTTC.

This clone occurred a few times. The chain couples TRBV4-3 to TRBJ1-1; D not certain. The CDR3 length is 16 residues. Trimming pared 0 bases from V and 0 bases from J, leaving 11 bases between. Looked up from germline, CDR1 is LGHNA and CDR2 is YSLEER. CDR3 nucleotides: TGCGCCAGCAGCCAAGATGAGGCGGTGATGAACACTGAAGCTTTCTTT. It yields the protein CASSQDEAVMNTEAFF.

The chain links TRBV7-2 to TRBJ2-5, with 7 bases that match TRBD2. This CDR3 contains 17 residues. Germline V gene lookup returns CDR1 SGHTA and CDR2 FQGNSA. V gave up 5 bases and J gave up 2 bases; unmatched junction bases: 14. In DNA form, the CDR3 reads TGTGCCAGCAGCCCAGTGGGGTACGGGGGGAGGCAAGAGACCCAGTACTTC. Its translation: CASSPVGYGGRQETQYF.

This clone was seen repeatedly, ten times or more. This chain uses TRBV4-1 with TRBJ2-4; a weak D match, TRBD2 (5 bases). The germline V gene encodes CDR1 MGHRA and CDR2 YSYEKL. The CDR3 has 15 residues. V shed 0 bases and J shed 8 bases, with 14 bases lying between them. The CDR3 region has the DNA TGCGCCAGCAGCCAAGAGGAGGCAGCAACGGACATTCAGTACTTC. Residues: CASSQEEAATDIQYF.

The chain carries TRBV5-4 and TRBJ2-3; TRBD2 matches 10 bases. The junction had 8 bases not matched to a gene; V was cut back by 4 bases and J by 9 bases. CDR1 is SGHNT and CDR2 is YYREEE in the germline V gene (reference sequence). The CDR3 runs to 14 residues. The chain's CDR3 is CASSIAGGGGTQYF. For the CDR3, the DNA is TGTGCCAGCAGCATAGCGGGGGGAGGAGGGACGCAGTATTTT.

The chain links TRBV7-2 to TRBJ2-1, with a possible D match to TRBD2 (5 bases). The CDR3 has 11 residues. Germline CDR1 is SGHTA and CDR2 is FQGNSA. The V end was cut by 8 bases, the J end by 5 bases, with 7 bases between. Here the CDR3 DNA reads TGTGCCAGCGGACTCGACAATGAGCAGTTCTTC. Protein sequence: CASGLDNEQFF.

This clone was recorded a few times. The genes are TRBV7-2 and TRBJ2-7, with 7 bases that match TRBD1. The CDR3 has 17 amino acids. With V trimmed by 1 base and J by 2 bases, 11 bases remained unmatched. From germline, CDR1 is SGHTA and CDR2 FQGNSA. CDR3 region: CASSLGRPGQLTYEQYF. CDR3 DNA: TGTGCCAGCAGCTTAGGTAGACCGGGACAGCTTACCTACGAGCAGTACTTC. Full variable domain (rest looked up from reference TRBV7-2 and TRBJ2-7): GAGVSQSPSNKVTEKGKDVELRCDPISGHTALYWYRQSLGQGLEFLIYFQGNSAPDKSGLPSDRFSAERTGGSVSTLTIQRTQQEDSAVYLCASSLGRPGQLTYEQYFGPGTRLTVT.